The text below deals with one T cell receptor (beta chain). This record comes from a study of blood T cell repertoires in COVID-19. At the level of the study: The samples span acute and convalescent COVID-19 from the United States, Italy and Spain. Sample material is recorded as cDNA or gDNA derived from T cells, B-cell-depleted T cells, or PBMCs.

The germline V gene encodes CDR1 KGHDR and CDR2 SFDVKD. This CDR3 has 15 amino acids. Between the trimmed V and J ends, which lost 4 bases and 6 bases, there was a span of 17 bases. In the original processing: Using reference gene primer amplification, nucleated cell counts were estimated. Sequencing used immunoSEQ multiplex PCR; TCRdb keeps in-frame clones, though not all of them. V and J calls and clone size come straight from that table; D and trimming were deduced from the DNA. The profile shows around 250,000 clones, roughly 80% of them singletons. The material sequenced was peripheral blood. The chain employs TRBV24-1 and TRBJ1-2; D perhaps matches TRBD1 (5 bases). The clonotype was recovered from a woman under 30 with acute or convalescent COVID-19. CDR3 sequence reads: CATSERSGGSNGYTF. In DNA form, the CDR3 reads TGTGCCACCAGTGAAAGGTCTGGGGGGAGCAATGGCTACACCTTC.